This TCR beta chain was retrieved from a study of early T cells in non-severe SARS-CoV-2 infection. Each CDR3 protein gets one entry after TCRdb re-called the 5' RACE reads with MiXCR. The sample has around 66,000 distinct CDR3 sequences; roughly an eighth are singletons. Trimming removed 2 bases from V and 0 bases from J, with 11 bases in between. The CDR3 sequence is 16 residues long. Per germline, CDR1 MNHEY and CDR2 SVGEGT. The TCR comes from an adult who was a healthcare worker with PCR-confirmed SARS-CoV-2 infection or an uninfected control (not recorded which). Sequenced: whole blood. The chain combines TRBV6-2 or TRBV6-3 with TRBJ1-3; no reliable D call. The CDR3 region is CASSYADGASGNTIYF. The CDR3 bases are TGTGCCAGCAGTTACGCCGACGGAGCCTCTGGAAACACCATATATTTT.